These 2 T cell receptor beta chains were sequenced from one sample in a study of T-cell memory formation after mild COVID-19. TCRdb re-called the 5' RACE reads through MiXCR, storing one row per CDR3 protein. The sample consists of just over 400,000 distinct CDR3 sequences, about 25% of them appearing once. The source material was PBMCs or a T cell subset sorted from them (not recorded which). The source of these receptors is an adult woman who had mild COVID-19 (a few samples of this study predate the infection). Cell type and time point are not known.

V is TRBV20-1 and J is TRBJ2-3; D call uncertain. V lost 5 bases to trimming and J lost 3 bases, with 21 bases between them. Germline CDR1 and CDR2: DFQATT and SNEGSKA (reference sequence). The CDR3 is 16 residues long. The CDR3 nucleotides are TGCAGTGCTCTTATTCGGCGAGGAGTGGGGACAGATACGCAGTATTTT. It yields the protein CSALIRRGVGTDTQYF.

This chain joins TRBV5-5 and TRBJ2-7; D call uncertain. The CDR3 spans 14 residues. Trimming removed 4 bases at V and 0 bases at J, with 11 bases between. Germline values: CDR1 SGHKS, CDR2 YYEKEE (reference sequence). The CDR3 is CASSPYTGSYEQYF. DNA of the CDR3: TGTGCCAGCAGCCCCTACACCGGCTCCTACGAGCAGTACTTC.